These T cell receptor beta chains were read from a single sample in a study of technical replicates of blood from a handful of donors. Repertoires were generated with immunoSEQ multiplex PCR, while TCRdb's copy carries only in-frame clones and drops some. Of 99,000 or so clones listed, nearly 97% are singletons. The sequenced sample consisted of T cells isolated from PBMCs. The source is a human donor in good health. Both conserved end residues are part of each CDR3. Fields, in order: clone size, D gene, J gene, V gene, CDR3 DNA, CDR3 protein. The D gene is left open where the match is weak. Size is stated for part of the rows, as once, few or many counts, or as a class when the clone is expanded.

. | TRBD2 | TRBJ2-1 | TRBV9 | TGTGCCAGCAGCCCGCGGGGGGCCGGCGATGAGCAGTTCTTC | CASSPRGAGDEQFF
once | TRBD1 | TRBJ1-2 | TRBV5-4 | TGTGCCAGCAGCTTCAGACAGGGTGTCTTCTATGGCTACACCTTC | CASSFRQGVFYGYTF
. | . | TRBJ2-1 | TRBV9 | TGTGCCAGCAGCGCCCGAGGAGCCTACAATGAGCAGTTCTTC | CASSARGAYNEQFF
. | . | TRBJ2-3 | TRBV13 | TGTGCCAGCACTACGCCTGAGGATACGCAGTATTTT | CASTTPEDTQYF
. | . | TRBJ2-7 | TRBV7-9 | TGTGCCAGCAGCTCAAAGAGGGATGGCGAGCAGTACTTC | CASSSKRDGEQYF
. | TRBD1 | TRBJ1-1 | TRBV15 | TGTGCCACCAGCAGGGACAGGGCGAACACTGAAGCTTTCTTT | CATSRDRANTEAFF
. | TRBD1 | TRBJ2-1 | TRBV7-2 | TGTGCCAGCAGCTTATCGTCTGGGGGGGACAGGGGGTCAGACAATGAGCAGTTCTTC | CASSLSSGGDRGSDNEQFF
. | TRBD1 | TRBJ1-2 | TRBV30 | TGTGCCTGGAGTGAGGGACAGGGCACGTACACCTTC | CAWSEGQGTYTF
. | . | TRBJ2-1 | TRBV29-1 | TGCAGCGTTGAAGATCTTCATGGGGCTTGGGGCGCTGAGCAGTTCTTC | CSVEDLHGAWGAEQFF
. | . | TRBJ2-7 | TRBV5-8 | TGTGCCAGCAGCTTGGGGGCAGGCTACGAGCAGTACTTC | CASSLGAGYEQYF
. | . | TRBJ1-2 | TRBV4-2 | TGTGCCAGCAGCCAAGCGGGGTCGAACTATGGCTACACCTTC | CASSQAGSNYGYTF
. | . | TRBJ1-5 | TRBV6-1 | TGTGCCAGCAGTTCCCGGGAAGGGAGACAGCCCCAGCATTTT | CASSSREGRQPQHF
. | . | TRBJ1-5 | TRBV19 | TGTGCCAGTAGAAGGGGAACAGACCCTAGCAATCAGCCCCAGCATTTT | CASRRGTDPSNQPQHF
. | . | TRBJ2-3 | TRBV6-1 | TGTGCCAGCAGTGAAAACTCCCAATTCACAGATACGCAGTATTTT | CASSENSQFTDTQYF
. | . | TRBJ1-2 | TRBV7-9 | TGTGCCAGCAGCTTAGCACAGCCCTCCTATGGCTACACCTTC | CASSLAQPSYGYTF